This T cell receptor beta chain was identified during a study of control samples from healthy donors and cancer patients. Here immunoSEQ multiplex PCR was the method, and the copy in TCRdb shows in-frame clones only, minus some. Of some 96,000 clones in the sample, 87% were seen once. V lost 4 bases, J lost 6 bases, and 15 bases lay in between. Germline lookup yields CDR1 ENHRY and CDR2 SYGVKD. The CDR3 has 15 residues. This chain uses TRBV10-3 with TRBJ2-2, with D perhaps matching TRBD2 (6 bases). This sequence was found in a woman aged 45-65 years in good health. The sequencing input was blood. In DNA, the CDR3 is TGTGCCATCAGTGGCGAGCCGACGGGGGCCGGGGAGCTGTTTTTT. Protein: CAISGEPTGAGELFF.